Below, 15 T cell receptor beta chains from the same sample are listed, as sequenced in a study of blood T cell repertoires in COVID-19. This table comes from immunoSEQ multiplex PCR, and its TCRdb copy is limited to in-frame clones, with some not included. Of some 300,000 clones in the sample, 85% to 90% were seen once. Sequencing was done on a sample of PBMCs or T cells enriched from blood (not recorded which). These receptors came from a woman under 40 who had recovered from COVID-19.

V is TRBV18 and J is TRBJ2-6, with 7 nucleotides matching TRBD1. Trimming cost V 0 bases and J 0 bases; bases outside gene matches: 17. The CDR3 has 22 amino acids. The V gene's germline CDR1 is KGHSH and CDR2 LQKENI. The CDR3: CASSPPNPRIHQGDSGANVLTF. CDR3 DNA: TGTGCCAGCTCACCACCTAACCCGCGGATTCACCAGGGGGACTCTGGGGCCAACGTCCTGACTTTC.

CDR3: CASSATRDSYEQYF. As DNA, the CDR3 is TGTGCCAGCAGCGCCACCCGGGACTCCTACGAGCAGTACTTC. V is TRBV11-2 and J is TRBJ2-7; D may be TRBD2 (5 bases). The ends were cut back, 5 bases at V and 0 bases at J, with 11 bases in the middle. CDR1 is SGHAT, CDR2 FQNNGV, per germline. This CDR3 comprises 14 residues.

The rearrangement joins TRBV6-5 to TRBJ2-1; 8 bases agree with TRBD1. V was pared by 5 bases and J by 7 bases, with 10 bases of the junction left unmatched. Germline CDR1 and CDR2: MNHEY and SVGAGI. The CDR3 runs to 15 residues. The CDR3 sequence is CASSHGTGSPNEQFF. The CDR3 coding sequence is TGTGCCAGCAGTCACGGGACAGGAAGCCCAAATGAGCAGTTCTTC.

The chain recombines TRBV6-5 with TRBJ2-7; 8 bases align to TRBD2. In germline, CDR1 is MNHEY, CDR2 SVGAGI. V was clipped by 7 bases and J by 9 bases; unmatched bases: 5. This CDR3 has 11 amino acids. The CDR3 DNA reads as TGTGCCAGCACCGAAAGCGGGAGGCAGTACTTC. Its protein is CASTESGRQYF.

The chain employs TRBV24-1 and TRBJ2-3, with D possibly matching TRBD2 (7 bases). Trimming shortened V by 3 bases and J by 0 bases, and 15 bases separated the two germline ends. Germline CDR1 is KGHDR and CDR2 is SFDVKD. CDR3 length: 17 amino acids. The CDR3: CATSDPTGRVSTDTQYF. The CDR3 coding sequence is TGTGCCACCAGTGATCCAACAGGGAGGGTAAGCACAGATACGCAGTATTTT.

The rearrangement joins TRBV15 to TRBJ2-7, with 9 nucleotides matching TRBD1. The CDR3 spans 16 residues. Germline lookup yields CDR1 LNHNV and CDR2 YYDKDF (reference sequence). Germline trimming cut 8 bases from V and 2 bases from J; bases unmatched to any gene: 13. The CDR3 nucleotides read TGTGCCACCTCGGGACAGGGCCTTCCCCTACCCTACGAGCAGTACTTC. Amino acids: CATSGQGLPLPYEQYF.

The gene calls are TRBV19 and TRBJ2-7; TRBD1 aligns across 10 bases. The junction had 8 bases not matched to a gene; V was cut back by 5 bases and J by 1 base. The CDR3 has 16 amino acids. The germline gives CDR1 LNHDA, CDR2 SQIVND (reference sequence). The CDR3 DNA reads TGTGCCAGTAGTTCCGGGGCGGGACAGGGGTCCTACGAGCAGTACTTC. This codes for CASSSGAGQGSYEQYF.

V gene TRBV2 combines with J gene TRBJ2-3, with 8 bases identical to TRBD2. Germline V gene lookup returns CDR1 SNHLY and CDR2 FYNNEI. This CDR3 is built from 16 residues. V shed 5 bases and J 2 bases; nucleotides not matched to a gene: 9. CDR3 protein: CASSPTGLELTDTQYF. The CDR3 DNA reads TGTGCCAGCAGTCCCACGGGACTAGAGCTCACAGATACGCAGTATTTT.

The chain has TRBV18 and TRBJ2-6; 9 bases line up with TRBD1. The CDR3 has 17 amino acids. Germline lookup yields CDR1 KGHSH and CDR2 LQKENI. Unmatched junction bases numbered 4, after V lost 4 bases and J lost 0 bases. CDR3 protein: CASSRETGGSGANVLTF. The CDR3 DNA sequence: TGTGCCAGCTCACGCGAGACAGGGGGCTCTGGGGCCAACGTCCTGACTTTC.

This rearrangement joins TRBV7-2 to TRBJ1-2; no clear D. Trimming pared 5 bases from V and 6 bases from J, leaving 16 bases between. This CDR3 region has 14 residues. Germline V lookup: CDR1 SGHTA, CDR2 FQGNSA. This chain's CDR3 is CASSPWRKLHGYTF. In DNA, the CDR3 is TGTGCCAGCAGCCCATGGAGAAAGTTACATGGCTACACCTTC.

The chain couples TRBV19 to TRBJ2-1, with 9 bases lining up with TRBD2. V was pared by 4 bases and J by 6 bases, with 10 bases of the junction left unmatched. The CDR3 extends over 16 amino acids. Germline V gene sequence: CDR1 LNHDA, CDR2 SQIVND (reference sequence). The CDR3 is CASSKISSGNFNEQFF. For the CDR3, the DNA is TGTGCCAGTAGTAAAATATCTAGCGGGAATTTCAATGAGCAGTTCTTC.

The chain has TRBV7-2 and TRBJ2-5; 7 bases map to TRBD2. Per the germline V gene, CDR1 is SGHTA and CDR2 is FQGNSA. There are 16 residues in the CDR3. The V gene end was trimmed by 6 bases and the J gene end by 5 bases; junction bases not matched to a gene: 15. In DNA, the CDR3 is TGTGCCAGCAGAGGACGCGCGGGAGTCCCGGGTGAGACCCAGTACTTC. Translated: CASRGRAGVPGETQYF.

The rearrangement joins TRBV7-6 to TRBJ1-6, with 7 bases fitting TRBD1. Germline V gene data show CDR1 as SGHVS and CDR2 as FNYEAQ. Losses at the gene ends were 3 bases for V and 6 bases for J; bases not matched to a gene: 5. The CDR3 contains 15 residues. CDR3 in DNA: TGTGCCAGCAGCTTTTCAGGGGGGAGTAATTCACCCCTCCACTTT. As protein: CASSFSGGSNSPLHF. Looking up the rest from reference TRBV7-6 and TRBJ1-6 gives the full variable domain: GAGVSQSPRYKVTKRGQDVALRCDPISGHVSLYWYRQALGQGPEFLTYFNYEAQQDKSGLPNDRFSAERPEGSISTLTIQRTEQRDSAMYRCASSFSGGSNSPLHFGNGTRLTVT.

The rearrangement links TRBV28 to TRBJ2-4, with 12 nucleotides matching TRBD2. This CDR3 spans 16 amino acids. Germline V gene sequence: CDR1 MDHEN, CDR2 SYDVKM. Trimming at V came to 5 bases and at J to 6 bases, leaving 8 bases not matched to a gene. CDR3 DNA: TGTGCCAGCAGTAGAACCCTGGGACTAGCGGGAAACATTCAGTACTTC. The encoded protein is CASSRTLGLAGNIQYF.

The chain couples TRBV27 to TRBJ2-3, with 7 bases aligning to TRBD2. With 4 bases clipped from V and 1 base from J, the junction kept 14 bases outside the gene matches. The CDR3 spans 18 residues. CDR1 is MNHEY, CDR2 SMNVEV, per germline (reference sequence). CDR3 region: CASSSYEGLAARTDTQYF. CDR3 nucleotide sequence: TGTGCCAGCAGTTCATACGAGGGGCTAGCGGCCCGCACAGATACGCAGTATTTT.